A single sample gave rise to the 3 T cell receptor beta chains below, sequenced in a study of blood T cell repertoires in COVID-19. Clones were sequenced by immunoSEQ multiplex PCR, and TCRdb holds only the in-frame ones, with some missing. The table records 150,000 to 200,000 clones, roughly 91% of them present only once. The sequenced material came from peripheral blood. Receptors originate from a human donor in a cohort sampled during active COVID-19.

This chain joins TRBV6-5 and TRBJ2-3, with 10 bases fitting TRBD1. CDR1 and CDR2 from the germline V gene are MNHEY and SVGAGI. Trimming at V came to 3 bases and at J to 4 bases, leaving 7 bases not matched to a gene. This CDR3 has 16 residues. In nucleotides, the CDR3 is TGTGCCAGCAGTTATGGATTGACAGGGGGCCCAGATACGCAGTATTTT. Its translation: CASSYGLTGGPDTQYF.

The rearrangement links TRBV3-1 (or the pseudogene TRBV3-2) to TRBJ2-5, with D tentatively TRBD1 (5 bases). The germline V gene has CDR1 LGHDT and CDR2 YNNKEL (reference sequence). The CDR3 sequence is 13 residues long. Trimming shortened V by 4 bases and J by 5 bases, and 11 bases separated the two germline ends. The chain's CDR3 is CASSPGPRETQYF. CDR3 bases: TGTGCCAGCAGCCCAGGGCCCCGGGAGACCCAGTACTTC.

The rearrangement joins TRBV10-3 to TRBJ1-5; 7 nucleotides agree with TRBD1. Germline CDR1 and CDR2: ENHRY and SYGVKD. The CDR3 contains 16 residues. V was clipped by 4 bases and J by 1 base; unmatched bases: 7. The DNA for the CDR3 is TGTGCCATCAGTGCTGACAGGGCTAGGAGCAATCAGCCCCAGCATTTT. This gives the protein CAISADRARSNQPQHF.